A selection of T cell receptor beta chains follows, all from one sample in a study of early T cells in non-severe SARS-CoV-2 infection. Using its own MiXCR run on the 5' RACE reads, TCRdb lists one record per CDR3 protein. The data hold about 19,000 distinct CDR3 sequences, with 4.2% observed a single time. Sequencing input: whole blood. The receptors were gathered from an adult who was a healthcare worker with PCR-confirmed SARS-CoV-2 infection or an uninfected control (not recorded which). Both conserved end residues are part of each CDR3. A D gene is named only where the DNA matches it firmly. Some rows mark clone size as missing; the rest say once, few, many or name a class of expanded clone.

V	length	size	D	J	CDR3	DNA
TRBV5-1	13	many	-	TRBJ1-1	CASSPWGEAEAFF	TGCGCCAGCAGCCCTTGGGGGGAAGCTGAAGCTTTCTTT
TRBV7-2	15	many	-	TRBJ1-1	CASSLVGNRASEAFF	TGTGCCAGCAGCTTAGTGGGCAACAGGGCAAGTGAAGCTTTCTTT
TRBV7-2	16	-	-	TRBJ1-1	CASSLGRQTHGTEAFF	TGTGCCAGCAGCTTAGGTAGACAGACACATGGCACTGAAGCTTTCTTT
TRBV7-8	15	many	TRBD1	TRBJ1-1	CASRLKTGGDTEAFF	TGTGCCAGCAGACTTAAGACAGGGGGCGACACTGAAGCTTTCTTT
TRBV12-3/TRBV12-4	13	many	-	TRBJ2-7	CASSFTSRDEQYF	TGTGCCAGCAGTTTCACTAGTCGGGACGAGCAGTACTTC
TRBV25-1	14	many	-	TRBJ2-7	CASSEYGPTYEQYF	TGTGCCAGCAGTGAATACGGACCTACCTACGAGCAGTACTTC
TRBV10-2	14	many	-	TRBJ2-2	CASGIQGNTGELFF	TGCGCCAGCGGTATACAGGGGAACACCGGGGAGCTGTTTTTT
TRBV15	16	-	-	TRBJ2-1	CATSRDVGGSYNEQFF	TGTGCCACCAGCAGAGATGTCGGTGGCTCCTACAATGAGCAGTTCTTC
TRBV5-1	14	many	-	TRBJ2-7	CASSWAGGPYEQYF	TGCGCCAGCAGCTGGGCCGGTGGGCCCTACGAGCAGTACTTC
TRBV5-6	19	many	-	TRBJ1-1	CASSLVAGVRYGRQNEAFF	TGTGCCAGCAGCTTGGTCGCGGGGGTGCGTTACGGGAGGCAGAATGAAGCTTTCTTT
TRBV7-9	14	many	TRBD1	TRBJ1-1	CASSRQGPNTEAFF	TGTGCCAGCAGCCGACAGGGTCCGAACACTGAAGCTTTCTTT
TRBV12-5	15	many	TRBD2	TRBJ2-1	CASAFGAGGRNEQFF	TGTGCTAGTGCCTTCGGCGCGGGGGGGCGGAATGAGCAGTTCTTC
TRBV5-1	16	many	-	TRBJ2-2	CASSFKAAGSTGELFF	TGCGCCAGCAGCTTCAAGGCCGCCGGGAGCACCGGGGAGCTGTTTTTT
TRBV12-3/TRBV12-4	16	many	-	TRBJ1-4	CASIRRRGTTNEKLFF	TGTGCCAGCATCCGGAGGCGGGGTACAACTAATGAAAAACTGTTTTTT
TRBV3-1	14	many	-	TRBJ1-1	CASSQDNLFAEAFF	TGTGCCAGCAGCCAAGATAACCTTTTCGCTGAAGCTTTCTTT
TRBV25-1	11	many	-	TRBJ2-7	CASRDSSEQYF	TGTGCCAGCAGAGACAGTTCCGAGCAGTACTTC
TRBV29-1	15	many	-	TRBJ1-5	CSVTNTAGLNQPQHF	TGCAGCGTTACAAACACGGCAGGGCTCAATCAGCCCCAGCATTTT
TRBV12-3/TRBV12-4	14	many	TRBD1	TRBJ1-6	CASNSGQGNSPLHF	TGTGCCAGCAACTCGGGACAGGGGAATTCACCCCTCCACTTT
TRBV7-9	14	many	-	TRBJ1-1	CASSLARGRTEAFF	TGTGCCAGCAGCTTGGCACGGGGGCGCACTGAAGCTTTCTTT
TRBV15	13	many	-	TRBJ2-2	CATSHRFAGELFF	TGTGCCACCAGTCACAGGTTCGCCGGGGAGCTGTTTTTT
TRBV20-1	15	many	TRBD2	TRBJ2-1	CSAYAGTKAYNEQFF	TGCAGTGCCTACGCCGGGACTAAGGCCTACAATGAGCAGTTCTTC
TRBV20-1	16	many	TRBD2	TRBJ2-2	CSAPGLAGPNTGELFF	TGCAGTGCTCCTGGACTAGCGGGGCCGAACACCGGGGAGCTGTTTTTT
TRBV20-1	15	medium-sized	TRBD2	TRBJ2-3	CSARRLAGSTDTQYF	TGCAGTGCTAGAAGACTAGCGGGGAGCACAGATACGCAGTATTTT
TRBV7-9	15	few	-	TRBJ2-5	CASTLTARTKETQYF	TGTGCCAGCACCCTGACCGCAAGGACAAAAGAGACCCAGTACTTC
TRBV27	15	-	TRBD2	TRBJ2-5	CASSREGWSGETQYF	TGTGCCAGCTCTAGGGAGGGTTGGAGTGGAGAGACCCAGTACTTC
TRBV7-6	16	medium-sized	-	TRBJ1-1	CASSRGETGGGTEAFF	TGTGCCAGCAGCAGAGGAGAGACAGGTGGAGGCACTGAAGCTTTCTTT
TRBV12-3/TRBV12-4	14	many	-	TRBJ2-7	CASSWGGDTYEQYF	TGTGCCAGCAGTTGGGGTGGGGACACCTACGAGCAGTACTTC
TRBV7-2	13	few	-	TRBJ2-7	CASSPSRAHEQYF	TGTGCCAGCAGCCCCTCGAGGGCCCACGAGCAGTACTTC
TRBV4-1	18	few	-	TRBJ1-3	CASSQEDTSTSSGNTIYF	TGCGCCAGCAGCCAAGAGGACACCTCTACGAGCTCTGGAAACACCATATATTTT
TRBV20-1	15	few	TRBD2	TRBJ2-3	CSARRLAGEWDTQYF	TGCAGTGCTAGGCGGCTAGCGGGGGAATGGGATACGCAGTATTTT
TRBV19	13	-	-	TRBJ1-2	CASSTGAIYGYTF	TGTGCCAGTAGCACAGGTGCGATCTATGGCTACACCTTC
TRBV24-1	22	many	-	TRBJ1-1	CATSDGGRWGGATELCDTEAFF	TGTGCCACCAGTGACGGAGGACGGTGGGGTGGTGCGACGGAGTTATGCGACACTGAAGCTTTCTTT
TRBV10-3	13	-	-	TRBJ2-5	CAINEGLQGTQYF	TGTGCCATCAACGAGGGACTCCAAGGGACCCAGTACTTC
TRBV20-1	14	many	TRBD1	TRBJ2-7	CSAPPGQGNHEQYF	TGCAGTGCCCCTCCGGGACAGGGTAACCACGAGCAGTACTTC
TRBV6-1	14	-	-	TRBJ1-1	CASGKGVTHTEAFF	TGTGCCAGCGGGAAGGGGGTAACTCACACTGAAGCTTTCTTT
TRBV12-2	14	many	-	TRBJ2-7	CASRLVVGGDEQYF	TGTGCAAGTCGCTTAGTTGTAGGAGGGGACGAGCAGTACTTC
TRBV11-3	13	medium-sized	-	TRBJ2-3	CASSLDRPDTQYF	TGTGCCAGCAGCTTAGATCGTCCGGATACGCAGTATTTT
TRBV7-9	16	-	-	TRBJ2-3	CASTVSLLGSTDTQYF	TGTGCCAGCACCGTATCCCTGCTGGGGAGCACAGATACGCAGTATTTT
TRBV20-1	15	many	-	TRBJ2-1	CSAPSSRSSYNEQFF	TGCAGTGCTCCTAGTTCCAGAAGCTCCTACAATGAGCAGTTCTTC